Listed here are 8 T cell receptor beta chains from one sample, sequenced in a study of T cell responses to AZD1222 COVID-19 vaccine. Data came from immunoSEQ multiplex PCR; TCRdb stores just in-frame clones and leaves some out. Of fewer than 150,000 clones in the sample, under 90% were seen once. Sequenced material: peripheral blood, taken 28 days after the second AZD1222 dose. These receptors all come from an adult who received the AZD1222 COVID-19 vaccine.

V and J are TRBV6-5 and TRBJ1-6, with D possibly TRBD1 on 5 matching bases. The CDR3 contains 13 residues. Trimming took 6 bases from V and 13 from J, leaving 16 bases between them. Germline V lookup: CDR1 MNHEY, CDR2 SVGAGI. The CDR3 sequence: CASRDRGGLPLHF. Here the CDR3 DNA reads TGTGCCAGCAGGGATCGGGGGGGACTCCCCCTCCACTTT.

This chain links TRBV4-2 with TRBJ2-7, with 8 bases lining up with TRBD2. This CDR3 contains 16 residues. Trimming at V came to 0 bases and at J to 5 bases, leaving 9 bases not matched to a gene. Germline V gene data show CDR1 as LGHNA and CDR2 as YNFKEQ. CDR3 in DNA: TGTGCCAGCAGCCAAGATTCCCAGCGGGAGCTCCACGAGCAGTACTTC. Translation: CASSQDSQRELHEQYF.

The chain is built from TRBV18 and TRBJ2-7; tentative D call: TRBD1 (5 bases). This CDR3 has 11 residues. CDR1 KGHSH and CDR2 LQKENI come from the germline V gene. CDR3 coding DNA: TGTGCCAGCTCACCGGGTTCAGGGTTGCACGTC. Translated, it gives CASSPGSGLHV.

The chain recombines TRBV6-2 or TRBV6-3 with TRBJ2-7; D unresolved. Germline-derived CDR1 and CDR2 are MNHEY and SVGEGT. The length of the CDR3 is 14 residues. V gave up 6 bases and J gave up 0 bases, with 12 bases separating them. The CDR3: CASSRTVNSYEQYV. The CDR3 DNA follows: TGTGCCAGCAGCCGGACGGTAAACTCCTACGAGCAGTACGTC.

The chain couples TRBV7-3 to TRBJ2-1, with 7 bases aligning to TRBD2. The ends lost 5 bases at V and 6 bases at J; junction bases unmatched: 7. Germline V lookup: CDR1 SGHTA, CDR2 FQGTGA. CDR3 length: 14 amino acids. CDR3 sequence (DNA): TGTGCCAGCAGCCCGGGGGGTCTGGGCAATGAGCAGTTCTTC. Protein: CASSPGGLGNEQFF.

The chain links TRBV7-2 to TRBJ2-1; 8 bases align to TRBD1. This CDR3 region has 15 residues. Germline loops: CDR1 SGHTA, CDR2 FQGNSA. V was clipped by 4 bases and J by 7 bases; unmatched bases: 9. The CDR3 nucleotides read TGTGCCAGCAGCTCGGGACAGGCAAAGGGGAATGAGCAGTTCTTC. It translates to CASSSGQAKGNEQFF.

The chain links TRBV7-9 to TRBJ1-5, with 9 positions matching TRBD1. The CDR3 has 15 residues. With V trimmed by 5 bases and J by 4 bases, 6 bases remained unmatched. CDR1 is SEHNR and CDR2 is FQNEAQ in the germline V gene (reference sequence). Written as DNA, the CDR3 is TGTGCCAGCAGCAACCGGACAGGGGCGAATCAGCCCCAGCATTTT. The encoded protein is CASSNRTGANQPQHF. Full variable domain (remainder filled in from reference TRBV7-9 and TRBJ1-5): DTGVSQNPRHKITKRGQNVTFRCDPISEHNRLYWYRQTLGQGPEFLTYFQNEAQLEKSRLLSDRFSAERPKGSFSTLEIQRTEQGDSAMYLCASSNRTGANQPQHFGDGTRLSIL.

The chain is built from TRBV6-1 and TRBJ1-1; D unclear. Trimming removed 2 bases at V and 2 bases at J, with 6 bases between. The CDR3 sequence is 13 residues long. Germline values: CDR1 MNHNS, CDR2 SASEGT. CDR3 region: CASSESGNTEAFF. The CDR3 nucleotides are TGTGCCAGCAGTGAATCGGGCAACACTGAAGCTTTCTTT.